This TCR beta chain emerged from a study of T cells in Graves' hyperthyroidism and ophthalmopathy. Study-level information: Blood from the periphery was taken at initial diagnosis, before any treatment. Study-level findings and limits: Blood also showed most of the thyroid clonotypes that were expanded above 0.001.

Details on this clonotype: The antigen is undetermined.

Amplified TCR beta CDR3 regions derived from RNA transcripts. HTBI primers drove first-round RT-PCR of the TCR CDR3. In TCRdb, the multiplex PCR reads were re-called with MiXCR into one record per CDR3 protein. The table shows a few hundred thousand distinct CDR3 sequences, with 15% to 19% occurring only once. This CDR3 has 15 amino acids. Per the germline V gene, CDR1 is MNHEY and CDR2 is SMNVEV (reference sequence). Trimming removed 2 bases from V and 1 base from J; junction bases left unmatched: 3. V is TRBV27 and J is TRBJ2-3; 7 bases match TRBD1. The source material was blood. The clonotype was recovered from a woman in her 30s with Graves' hyperthyroidism. The CDR3 is CASSLQGTGTDTQYF. The DNA for the CDR3 is TGTGCCAGCAGTTTACAAGGGACAGGCACAGATACGCAGTATTTT.